A single sample gave rise to the 20 T cell receptor beta chains below, sequenced in a study of radiotherapy plus CTLA-4 blockade in lung cancer (dated by TCRdb to the late 2010s). The receptor library was made with the immunoSEQ multiplex PCR assay. The immuneACCESS repertoire file appears here via TCRdb, limited to in-frame rearrangements. These files lack a portion of the clones; in checked studies, under half of the deficit traces to unresolved V genes, and the cause of the others is not known. Within this sample are 80,000 to 95,000 clones, with roughly 87% of them counted one time only. More than 0.65% of the sample is in the top ten clones. Here the sequenced sample was peripheral blood, taken from a patient treated with radiotherapy plus ipilimumab. The receptors stem from a human donor with non-small cell lung cancer who had stable disease on radiotherapy plus ipilimumab.

The V call is TRBV7-9, the J call TRBJ2-1, with 7 bases that match TRBD2. The CDR3 runs to 15 residues. Germline V gene sequence: CDR1 SEHNR, CDR2 FQNEAQ (reference sequence). Trimming removed 5 bases from V and 0 bases from J; junction bases left unmatched: 4. As DNA, the CDR3 is TGTGCCAGCAGCCACCGCGGGAGCTCCTACAATGAGCAGTTCTTC. It is translated as CASSHRGSSYNEQFF.

The chain uses TRBV28 and TRBJ1-5; D gene ambiguous. Trimming left V 4 bases short and J 2 bases short, with 9 bases between. Germline V gene data show CDR1 as MDHEN and CDR2 as SYDVKM. This CDR3 contains 14 residues. As DNA, the CDR3 is TGTGCCAGCAGTTACGTTCATGGCAATCAGCCCCAGCATTTT. Translated: CASSYVHGNQPQHF.

The J gene is TRBJ2-3, the V gene TRBV18; 10 bases are a match to TRBD2. Germline CDR1 is KGHSH and CDR2 is LQKENI. The ends lost 4 bases at V and 3 bases at J; junction bases unmatched: 4. There are 15 residues in the CDR3. CDR3 sequence (DNA): TGTGCCAGCTCACTCCTAGCGGGAGAGACAGATACGCAGTATTTT. This translates into CASSLLAGETDTQYF.

The rearrangement uses TRBV5-5 and TRBJ1-5; D gene uncertain. Trimming left V 1 base short and J 7 bases short, with 12 bases between. Germline lookup yields CDR1 SGHKS and CDR2 YYEKEE (reference sequence). The CDR3 is 14 residues long. The CDR3 loop reads CASSLLQSGQPQHF. CDR3 bases: TGTGCCAGCAGCTTGTTACAGTCCGGACAGCCCCAGCATTTT.

This chain uses TRBV5-1 with TRBJ2-7; 10 bases map to TRBD1. CDR3 length: 15 residues. From germline, CDR1 is SGHRS and CDR2 YFSETQ. V lost 3 bases, J lost 3 bases, and 6 bases stayed unmatched. The CDR3, as DNA: TGCGCCAGCAGCTGGGGGACAGGGGCCCTCTACGAGCAGTACTTC. Its protein is CASSWGTGALYEQYF.

The chain employs TRBV28 and TRBJ2-1; D is ambiguous. The length of the CDR3 is 15 residues. With 0 bases removed from V and 7 bases from J, the gap between germline ends came to 13 bases. Germline V CDR1 and CDR2: MDHEN, SYDVKM. CDR3 in DNA: TGTGCCAGCAGTTTATGGGACCGGATTCGGAATGAGCAGTTCTTC. Translating gives CASSLWDRIRNEQFF.

The gene calls are TRBV7-3 and TRBJ2-7; D is possibly TRBD1 or TRBD2 (5 bases each). This CDR3 is 14 amino acids long. The V gene's germline CDR1 is SGHTA and CDR2 FQGTGA. Trimming removed 5 bases from V and 7 bases from J, with 18 bases in between. CDR3 in amino acids: CASSLSLQGGEQYF. CDR3 DNA sequence: TGTGCCAGCAGCCTATCATTGCAGGGCGGGGAGCAGTACTTC.

The chain couples TRBV5-4 to TRBJ2-6; TRBD2 matches at 8 bases. The CDR3 is made up of 16 amino acids. Unmatched junction bases numbered 5, after V lost 4 bases and J lost 2 bases. CDR1 and CDR2 (germline): SGHNT, YYREEE (reference sequence). CDR3 DNA sequence: TGTGCCAGCAGCCGGGCGGGGGGCGCTGGGGCCAACGTCCTGACTTTC. Protein sequence: CASSRAGGAGANVLTF.

This clone came up once. The chain recombines TRBV7-8 with TRBJ1-2, with 7 bases aligning to TRBD1. The CDR3 is 15 amino acids. Germline-derived CDR1 and CDR2 are SGHVS and FQNEAQ. J lost 4 bases, V lost 5 bases, and 10 bases had no gene match. In DNA form, the CDR3 reads TGTGCCAGCAGCCCTACTGAGACAGGGACCTATGGCTACACCTTC. Its protein is CASSPTETGTYGYTF.

V and J are TRBV6-1 and TRBJ1-1; possibly TRBD1 for D (5 bases). The CDR3 is 13 amino acids. Germline CDR1 reads MNHNS; CDR2 reads SASEGT. Between the trimmed V and J ends, which lost 7 bases and 0 bases, there was a span of 9 bases. CDR3 nucleotides: TGTGCCAGCACCGACAGTATGAACACTGAAGCTTTCTTT. It translates to CASTDSMNTEAFF.

V usage is TRBV30 and J usage is TRBJ1-1, with D possibly being TRBD1 (6 bases). The CDR3 has 14 amino acids. Trimming took 5 bases from V and 8 from J, leaving 21 bases between them. Germline-derived CDR1 and CDR2 are GTSNPN and SVGIG (reference sequence). The CDR3 protein is CAWSPPWTVSEAFF. In DNA, the CDR3 is TGTGCCTGGTCCCCACCCTGGACAGTATCAGAAGCTTTCTTT.

This clone was detected only once. CDR3 coding DNA: TGTGCCAGCAGTTACCCGGACCGGGACAGTACCTACGAGCAGTACTTC. It translates to CASSYPDRDSTYEQYF. This chain uses TRBV6-5 with TRBJ2-7, with TRBD1 identical over 7 bases. CDR1 MNHEY and CDR2 SVGAGI come from the germline V gene. V lost 2 bases, J lost 2 bases, and 9 bases stayed unmatched. This CDR3 has 16 amino acids.

The chain couples TRBV7-2 to TRBJ1-2; a possible D gene is TRBD1 (6 bases). CDR3 length: 12 residues. Germline V CDR1 and CDR2: SGHTA, FQGNSA. V dropped 3 bases and J dropped 5 bases, with 7 bases sitting between them. In nucleotides, the CDR3 is TGTGCCAGCAGCTTGCAGGGGTATGGCTACACCTTC. It specifies CASSLQGYGYTF. The full variable domain, its missing parts supplied by reference TRBV7-2 and TRBJ1-2, is GAGVSQSPSNKVTEKGKDVELRCDPISGHTALYWYRQSLGQGLEFLIYFQGNSAPDKSGLPSDRFSAERTGGSVSTLTIQRTQQEDSAVYLCASSLQGYGYTFGSGTRLTVV.

V gene TRBV2 combines with J gene TRBJ1-4; TRBD1 agrees at 7 bases. Germline trimming cut 3 bases from V and 4 bases from J; bases unmatched to any gene: 2. The CDR3 sequence is 14 residues long. Germline-derived CDR1 and CDR2 are SNHLY and FYNNEI. In nucleotides, the CDR3 is TGTGCCAGCAGTGATAGACAGGGTAATGAAAAACTGTTTTTT. Its translation is CASSDRQGNEKLFF.

V gene TRBV2 combines with J gene TRBJ2-6, with 8 nucleotides matching TRBD2. The germline CDR1 and CDR2 sequences are SNHLY and FYNNEI. The CDR3 runs to 15 residues. V was clipped by 5 bases and J by 0 bases; unmatched bases: 0. CDR3 DNA: TGTGCCAGCAGTCGGGGGGGCTCTGGGGCCAACGTCCTGACTTTC. Encoded protein: CASSRGGSGANVLTF.

This clone was observed a handful of times. The genes are TRBV30 and TRBJ1-4, with D perhaps TRBD1 (6 bases). This CDR3 has 15 amino acids. V gave up 1 base and J gave up 4 bases, with 13 bases separating them. Germline V gene data show CDR1 as GTSNPN and CDR2 as SVGIG (reference sequence). The CDR3 region has the DNA TGTGCCTGGAGTGCTACCGGACAGTTTAATGAAAAACTGTTTTTT. This encodes CAWSATGQFNEKLFF.

The chain combines TRBV18 with TRBJ2-3; unclear D gene. V dropped 4 bases and J dropped 4 bases, with 6 bases sitting between them. In germline, CDR1 is KGHSH, CDR2 LQKENI. The length of the CDR3 is 12 residues. The CDR3, as DNA: TGTGCCAGCTCACATATACCAGATACGCAGTATTTT. Encoded protein: CASSHIPDTQYF.

In the case of this clone: This same CDR3 is encoded by further DNA sequences in the sample. The chain combines TRBV18 with TRBJ1-3; D may be TRBD1 (6 bases). Per germline, CDR1 KGHSH and CDR2 LQKENI. The CDR3 consists of 14 residues. The germline V and J ends were trimmed by 3 bases and 1 base, with 7 bases remaining between them. The CDR3 region is CASSPQGSGNTIYF. In nucleotides, the CDR3 is TGTGCCAGCTCACCCCAGGGGTCTGGAAACACCATATATTTT.

In the case of this clone: Additional DNA sequences in this sample encode the identical CDR3. This sequence joins TRBV28 and TRBJ2-2; TRBD2 matches 9 bases. The V gene end was trimmed by 4 bases and the J gene end by 4 bases; junction bases not matched to a gene: 4. Germline CDR1 MDHEN, CDR2 SYDVKM. The CDR3 has 15 amino acids. CDR3 nucleotides: TGTGCCAGCAGTTCCGGCGGGGGGGGCACCGGGGAGCTGTTTTTT. This encodes CASSSGGGGTGELFF.

The rearrangement uses TRBV5-6 and TRBJ2-5; D perhaps matches TRBD1 (6 bases). This CDR3 is 15 amino acids long. The germline gives CDR1 SGHDT, CDR2 YYEEEE. Trimming removed 4 bases from V and 1 base from J, with 14 bases in between. CDR3 loop: CASSLTGQTQETQYF. The CDR3 coding sequence is TGTGCCAGCAGCCTGACGGGACAAACCCAAGAGACCCAGTACTTC.